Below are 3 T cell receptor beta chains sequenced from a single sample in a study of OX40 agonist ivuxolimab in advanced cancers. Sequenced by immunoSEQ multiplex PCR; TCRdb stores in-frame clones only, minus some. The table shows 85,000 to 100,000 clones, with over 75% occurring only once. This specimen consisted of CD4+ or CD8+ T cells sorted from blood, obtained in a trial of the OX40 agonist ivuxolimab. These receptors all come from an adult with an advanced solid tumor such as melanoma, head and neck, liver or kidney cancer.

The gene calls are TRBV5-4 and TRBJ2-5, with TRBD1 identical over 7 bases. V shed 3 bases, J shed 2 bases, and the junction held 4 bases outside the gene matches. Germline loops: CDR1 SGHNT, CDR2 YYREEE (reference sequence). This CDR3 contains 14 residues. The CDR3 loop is CASSYTDRQETQYF. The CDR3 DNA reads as TGTGCCAGCAGCTATACGGACAGGCAAGAGACCCAGTACTTC.

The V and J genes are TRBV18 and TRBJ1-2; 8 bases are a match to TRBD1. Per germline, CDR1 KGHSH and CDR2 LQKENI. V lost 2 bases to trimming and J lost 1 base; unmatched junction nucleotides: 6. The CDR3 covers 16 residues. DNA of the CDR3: TGTGCCAGCTCACCAGGACAGGGCCTTTTTAACTATGGCTACACCTTC. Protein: CASSPGQGLFNYGYTF.

CDR3 loop: CASSPEAAYNEQFF. As DNA, the CDR3 is TGTGCCAGCAGCCCCGAGGCAGCCTACAATGAGCAGTTCTTC. The chain employs TRBV7-6 and TRBJ2-1; D remains ambiguous. This CDR3 comprises 14 residues. Trimming shortened V by 5 bases and J by 2 bases, and 10 bases separated the two germline ends. Germline V CDR1 and CDR2: SGHVS, FNYEAQ.